These 5 T cell receptor beta chains share one sample of origin, sequenced in a study of T cells after yellow fever vaccination. Each CDR3 protein gets one entry after TCRdb re-called the 5' RACE reads with MiXCR. The sample consists of 300,000 or so distinct CDR3 sequences, almost 4% of them appearing once. The sequencing used PBMCs, collected 5 days after the yellow fever booster vaccination. The source of these receptors is a man between 18 and 35 years old who received the YFV17D yellow fever vaccine.

This clonotype was found many times. The rearrangement uses TRBV27 and TRBJ2-7; D is perhaps TRBD2 (6 bases). Trimming took off 3 bases at V and 3 bases at J, with 9 bases between the two ends. CDR3 size: 13 residues. Germline CDR1 reads MNHEY; CDR2 reads SMNVEV (reference sequence). The CDR3 reads CASSLGGDYEQYF. In DNA, the CDR3 is TGTGCCAGCAGTTTGGGGGGAGACTACGAGCAGTACTTC.

This clonotype has ten or more counts. The V call is TRBV5-1, the J call TRBJ2-1; D not certain. Germline values: CDR1 SGHRS, CDR2 YFSETQ. V was cut by 4 bases and J by 0 bases, with 17 bases left in between. The CDR3 spans 17 residues. DNA of the CDR3: TGCGCCAGCAGCCTGATTTTAGGAGACGGCTCCTACAATGAGCAGTTCTTC. Protein sequence: CASSLILGDGSYNEQFF.

This clonotype was found a few times. V gene TRBV5-6 combines with J gene TRBJ2-3, with D possibly matching TRBD2 (7 bases). Germline V CDR1 and CDR2: SGHDT, YYEEEE. The CDR3 contains 14 residues. V was trimmed by 3 bases and J by 4 bases, leaving 12 bases between them. The CDR3 loop reads CASSSGGAPDTQYF. CDR3 sequence (DNA): TGTGCCAGCAGCTCGGGGGGCGCCCCAGATACGCAGTATTTT. The full variable domain, its missing parts supplied by reference TRBV5-6 and TRBJ2-3, is DAGVTQSPTHLIKTRGQQVTLRCSPKSGHDTVSWYQQALGQGPQFIFQYYEEEERQRGNFPDRFSGHQFPNYSSELNVNALLLGDSALYLCASSSGGAPDTQYFGPGTRLTVL.

Many counts were recorded for this clonotype. The chain links TRBV4-1 to TRBJ2-1, with D possibly being TRBD2 (6 bases). This CDR3 spans 15 amino acids. Looked up from germline, CDR1 is MGHRA and CDR2 is YSYEKL. V lost 0 bases, J lost 2 bases, and 8 bases lay in between. This chain's CDR3 is CASSQDWGAYNEQFF. Here the CDR3 DNA reads TGCGCCAGCAGCCAAGATTGGGGGGCCTACAATGAGCAGTTCTTC.

This clonotype has a handful of counts. The chain couples TRBV12-3 or TRBV12-4 to TRBJ1-2, with a possible D match to TRBD1 (5 bases). The CDR3 is made up of 11 amino acids. The V and J ends lost 6 bases and 8 bases respectively, with 10 bases between them. The CDR3 loop is CASSPGAGYTF. CDR3 in DNA: TGTGCCAGCAGCCCCGGGGCCGGCTACACCTTC.